This T cell receptor (beta chain) originates from a study of T cell repertoires in cytomegalovirus infection. About the study: The authors used CMV epitopes that were HLA-C-restricted (recently identified) and HLA-B-restricted (well studied). Matching HLA type, along with CMV infection, was indicated by public TCR beta signatures. Findings and caveats of the study: Across the ex vivo response, the dominant clonotypes were HLA-C-restricted CMV-specific TCR beta clonotypes. Summed frequency of public TCR beta families distinguished CMV carriers with the relevant HLA.

In regard to this clonotype: As yet, its antigen is unknown.

One entry per CDR3 protein, called by TCRdb with MiXCR from the reads. The data show about 830,000 distinct CDR3 sequences, less than 35% seen once. Germline CDR1 and CDR2: MDHEN and SYDVKM. The CDR3 extends over 16 amino acids. Deletions cut 2 bases from V and 4 bases from J, with 15 bases between. V usage is TRBV28 and J usage is TRBJ1-5; possibly TRBD1 for D (5 bases). Here the sequenced sample was cultured CD8+ T cells from PBMCs, taken from culture after CMV antigen stimulation. This receptor was taken from a human donor in good health (CMV status not recorded). Some clones in this sample may be carry-over from other donors' samples. CDR3 amino acids: CASSLGVGGVNQPQHF. CDR3 bases: TGTGCCAGCAGTTTAGGGGTCGGGGGAGTAAATCAGCCCCAGCATTTT. Full variable domain (remainder filled in from reference TRBV28 and TRBJ1-5): DVKVTQSSRYLVKRTGEKVFLECVQDMDHENMFWYRQDPGLGLRLIYFSYDVKMKEKGDIPEGYSVSREKKERFSLILESASTNQTSMYLCASSLGVGGVNQPQHFGDGTRLSIL.